The 9 T cell receptor beta chains presented below share a single source sample, sequenced in a study of HIV-infected patients and healthy controls. 500 ng RNA was reverse transcribed with alpha and beta constant-region primers. Alpha and beta chain libraries were made separately by chain-specific third strand synthesis with multiplexing indices. TCRdb re-called the 5' RACE reads with MiXCR, one entry per CDR3 protein. In the table there are fewer than 500 distinct CDR3 sequences, 60% to 80% of which are singletons. Whole blood was used without fractionation, so all unsorted peripheral T cells were included. This material consisted of blood, taken before antiretroviral therapy. The receptor set was obtained from an adult with HIV infection.

This clonotype has a single count. Sequence at one end of the junction differs from germline and may be a read error. The library was built for alpha chains, so this beta chain is an off-target read and its size means little. This chain uses TRBV30 with TRBJ1-1, with unresolved D. From germline, CDR1 is GTSNPN and CDR2 SVGIG (reference sequence). There are 13 residues in the CDR3. The CDR3 here is CAWSLTLNTEALF. The DNA for the CDR3 is TGTGCCTGGAGTCTGACATTGAACACTGAAGCTTTATTT. Together with reference TRBV30 and TRBJ1-1, the CDR3 gives the full variable domain: SQTIHQWPATLVQPVGSPLSLECTVEGTSNPNLYWYRQAAGRGLQLLFYSVGIGQISSEVPQNLSASRPQDRQFILSSKKLLLSDSGFYLCAWSLTLNTEALFGQGTRLTVV.

About this clonotype: This beta chain turned up in a library designed for alpha chains; as an off-target read, its abundance says little. The rearrangement joins TRBV7-9 to TRBJ1-1; D unclear. The CDR3 sequence is 13 residues long. The germline V and J ends were trimmed by 1 base and 2 bases, with 5 bases remaining between them. The germline gives CDR1 SEHNR, CDR2 FQNEAQ (reference sequence). CDR3 nucleotide sequence: TGTGCCAGCAGCTTAGAGAGTAACACTGAAGCTTTCTTT. This gives the protein CASSLESNTEAFF.

Notes on this clonotype: The library was prepared for alpha chains; this beta chain is a stray read, so its frequency means little. This chain links TRBV3-1 with TRBJ1-3; D possibly corresponds to TRBD1 (5 bases). CDR1 is LGHDT, CDR2 YNNKEL, per germline (reference sequence). The CDR3 totals 13 residues. With 0 bases removed from V and 15 bases from J, the gap between germline ends came to 15 bases. In DNA, the CDR3 is TGTGCCAGCAGCCAAGACGGTAGTACAGGCGGATATTTT. The encoded protein is CASSQDGSTGGYF.

With respect to this clonotype: Little can be read into the size of this beta chain, an off-target read in a library designed for alpha chains. The chain couples TRBV20-1 to TRBJ1-1; the D gene is possibly TRBD1 (6 bases). The CDR3 loop spans 15 amino acids. The V gene's germline CDR1 is DFQATT and CDR2 SNEGSKA (reference sequence). The germline V and J ends were trimmed by 5 bases and 2 bases, with 18 bases remaining between them. Here the CDR3 DNA reads TGCAGTGCTTCCCTCCTCGGGGGCCGAAACACTGAAGCTTTCTTT. This sequence encodes CSASLLGGRNTEAFF.

On this clonotype: Found in a library prepared for alpha chains, this beta chain is an off-target read, and its abundance has little meaning. V usage is TRBV19 and J usage is TRBJ2-5; TRBD2 aligns across 8 bases. The length of the CDR3 is 15 residues. The germline V gene encodes CDR1 LNHDA and CDR2 SQIVND (reference sequence). Trimming removed 6 bases from V and 3 bases from J; junction bases left unmatched: 9. As DNA, the CDR3 is TGTGCCAGTAGCTCACCTATAGCGGGGAAAGAGACCCAGTACTTC. This codes for CASSSPIAGKETQYF.

As regards this clonotype: In a library made to pick up alpha chains, this beta chain is a stray read with a size that means little. V and J are TRBV16 and TRBJ1-5, with D uncertain. The CDR3 runs to 12 residues. Trimming pared 4 bases from V and 6 bases from J, leaving 7 bases between. Looked up from germline, CDR1 is KGHSY and CDR2 is FQNENV. DNA for the CDR3: TGTGCCAGCAGCCCCTTACGTCAGCCCCAGCATTTT. Its translation is CASSPLRQPQHF.

Turning to this clonotype: As an off-target read in a library built for alpha chains, this beta chain has a frequency of little significance. V is TRBV29-1 and J is TRBJ2-7; a weak D match, TRBD1 (5 bases). V was trimmed by 5 bases and J by 1 base, leaving 12 bases between them. CDR1 and CDR2 (germline): SQVTM, ANQGSEA. CDR3 length: 13 amino acids. The CDR3 DNA reads TGCAGCGTTACACAGGCGTTGTCCTACGAGCAGTACTTC. Translating it yields CSVTQALSYEQYF.

In regard to this clonotype: This beta chain is a stray read from a library made for alpha chains; its abundance is not meaningful. The chain couples TRBV10-3 to TRBJ2-7; possibly TRBD1 or TRBD2 for D (5 bases each). CDR1 and CDR2 (germline): ENHRY, SYGVKD. V was clipped by 8 bases and J by 5 bases, with 13 bases between them. The CDR3 sequence is 12 residues long. The CDR3 protein is CAIRDGRHEQYF. CDR3 sequence (DNA): TGTGCCATCCGGGACGGCCGTCACGAGCAGTACTTC.

With regard to this clonotype: Because this beta chain is a stray read in a library intended to capture alpha chains, its abundance should not be given much weight. The chain is built from TRBV29-1 and TRBJ2-1; D gene unclear. With 2 bases removed from V and 5 bases from J, the gap between germline ends came to 10 bases. The germline gives CDR1 SQVTM, CDR2 ANQGSEA. The CDR3 covers 13 residues. The CDR3 coding sequence is TGCAGCGTTGAAAGGGTCATCGACAATGAGCAGTTCTTC. Residues: CSVERVIDNEQFF.